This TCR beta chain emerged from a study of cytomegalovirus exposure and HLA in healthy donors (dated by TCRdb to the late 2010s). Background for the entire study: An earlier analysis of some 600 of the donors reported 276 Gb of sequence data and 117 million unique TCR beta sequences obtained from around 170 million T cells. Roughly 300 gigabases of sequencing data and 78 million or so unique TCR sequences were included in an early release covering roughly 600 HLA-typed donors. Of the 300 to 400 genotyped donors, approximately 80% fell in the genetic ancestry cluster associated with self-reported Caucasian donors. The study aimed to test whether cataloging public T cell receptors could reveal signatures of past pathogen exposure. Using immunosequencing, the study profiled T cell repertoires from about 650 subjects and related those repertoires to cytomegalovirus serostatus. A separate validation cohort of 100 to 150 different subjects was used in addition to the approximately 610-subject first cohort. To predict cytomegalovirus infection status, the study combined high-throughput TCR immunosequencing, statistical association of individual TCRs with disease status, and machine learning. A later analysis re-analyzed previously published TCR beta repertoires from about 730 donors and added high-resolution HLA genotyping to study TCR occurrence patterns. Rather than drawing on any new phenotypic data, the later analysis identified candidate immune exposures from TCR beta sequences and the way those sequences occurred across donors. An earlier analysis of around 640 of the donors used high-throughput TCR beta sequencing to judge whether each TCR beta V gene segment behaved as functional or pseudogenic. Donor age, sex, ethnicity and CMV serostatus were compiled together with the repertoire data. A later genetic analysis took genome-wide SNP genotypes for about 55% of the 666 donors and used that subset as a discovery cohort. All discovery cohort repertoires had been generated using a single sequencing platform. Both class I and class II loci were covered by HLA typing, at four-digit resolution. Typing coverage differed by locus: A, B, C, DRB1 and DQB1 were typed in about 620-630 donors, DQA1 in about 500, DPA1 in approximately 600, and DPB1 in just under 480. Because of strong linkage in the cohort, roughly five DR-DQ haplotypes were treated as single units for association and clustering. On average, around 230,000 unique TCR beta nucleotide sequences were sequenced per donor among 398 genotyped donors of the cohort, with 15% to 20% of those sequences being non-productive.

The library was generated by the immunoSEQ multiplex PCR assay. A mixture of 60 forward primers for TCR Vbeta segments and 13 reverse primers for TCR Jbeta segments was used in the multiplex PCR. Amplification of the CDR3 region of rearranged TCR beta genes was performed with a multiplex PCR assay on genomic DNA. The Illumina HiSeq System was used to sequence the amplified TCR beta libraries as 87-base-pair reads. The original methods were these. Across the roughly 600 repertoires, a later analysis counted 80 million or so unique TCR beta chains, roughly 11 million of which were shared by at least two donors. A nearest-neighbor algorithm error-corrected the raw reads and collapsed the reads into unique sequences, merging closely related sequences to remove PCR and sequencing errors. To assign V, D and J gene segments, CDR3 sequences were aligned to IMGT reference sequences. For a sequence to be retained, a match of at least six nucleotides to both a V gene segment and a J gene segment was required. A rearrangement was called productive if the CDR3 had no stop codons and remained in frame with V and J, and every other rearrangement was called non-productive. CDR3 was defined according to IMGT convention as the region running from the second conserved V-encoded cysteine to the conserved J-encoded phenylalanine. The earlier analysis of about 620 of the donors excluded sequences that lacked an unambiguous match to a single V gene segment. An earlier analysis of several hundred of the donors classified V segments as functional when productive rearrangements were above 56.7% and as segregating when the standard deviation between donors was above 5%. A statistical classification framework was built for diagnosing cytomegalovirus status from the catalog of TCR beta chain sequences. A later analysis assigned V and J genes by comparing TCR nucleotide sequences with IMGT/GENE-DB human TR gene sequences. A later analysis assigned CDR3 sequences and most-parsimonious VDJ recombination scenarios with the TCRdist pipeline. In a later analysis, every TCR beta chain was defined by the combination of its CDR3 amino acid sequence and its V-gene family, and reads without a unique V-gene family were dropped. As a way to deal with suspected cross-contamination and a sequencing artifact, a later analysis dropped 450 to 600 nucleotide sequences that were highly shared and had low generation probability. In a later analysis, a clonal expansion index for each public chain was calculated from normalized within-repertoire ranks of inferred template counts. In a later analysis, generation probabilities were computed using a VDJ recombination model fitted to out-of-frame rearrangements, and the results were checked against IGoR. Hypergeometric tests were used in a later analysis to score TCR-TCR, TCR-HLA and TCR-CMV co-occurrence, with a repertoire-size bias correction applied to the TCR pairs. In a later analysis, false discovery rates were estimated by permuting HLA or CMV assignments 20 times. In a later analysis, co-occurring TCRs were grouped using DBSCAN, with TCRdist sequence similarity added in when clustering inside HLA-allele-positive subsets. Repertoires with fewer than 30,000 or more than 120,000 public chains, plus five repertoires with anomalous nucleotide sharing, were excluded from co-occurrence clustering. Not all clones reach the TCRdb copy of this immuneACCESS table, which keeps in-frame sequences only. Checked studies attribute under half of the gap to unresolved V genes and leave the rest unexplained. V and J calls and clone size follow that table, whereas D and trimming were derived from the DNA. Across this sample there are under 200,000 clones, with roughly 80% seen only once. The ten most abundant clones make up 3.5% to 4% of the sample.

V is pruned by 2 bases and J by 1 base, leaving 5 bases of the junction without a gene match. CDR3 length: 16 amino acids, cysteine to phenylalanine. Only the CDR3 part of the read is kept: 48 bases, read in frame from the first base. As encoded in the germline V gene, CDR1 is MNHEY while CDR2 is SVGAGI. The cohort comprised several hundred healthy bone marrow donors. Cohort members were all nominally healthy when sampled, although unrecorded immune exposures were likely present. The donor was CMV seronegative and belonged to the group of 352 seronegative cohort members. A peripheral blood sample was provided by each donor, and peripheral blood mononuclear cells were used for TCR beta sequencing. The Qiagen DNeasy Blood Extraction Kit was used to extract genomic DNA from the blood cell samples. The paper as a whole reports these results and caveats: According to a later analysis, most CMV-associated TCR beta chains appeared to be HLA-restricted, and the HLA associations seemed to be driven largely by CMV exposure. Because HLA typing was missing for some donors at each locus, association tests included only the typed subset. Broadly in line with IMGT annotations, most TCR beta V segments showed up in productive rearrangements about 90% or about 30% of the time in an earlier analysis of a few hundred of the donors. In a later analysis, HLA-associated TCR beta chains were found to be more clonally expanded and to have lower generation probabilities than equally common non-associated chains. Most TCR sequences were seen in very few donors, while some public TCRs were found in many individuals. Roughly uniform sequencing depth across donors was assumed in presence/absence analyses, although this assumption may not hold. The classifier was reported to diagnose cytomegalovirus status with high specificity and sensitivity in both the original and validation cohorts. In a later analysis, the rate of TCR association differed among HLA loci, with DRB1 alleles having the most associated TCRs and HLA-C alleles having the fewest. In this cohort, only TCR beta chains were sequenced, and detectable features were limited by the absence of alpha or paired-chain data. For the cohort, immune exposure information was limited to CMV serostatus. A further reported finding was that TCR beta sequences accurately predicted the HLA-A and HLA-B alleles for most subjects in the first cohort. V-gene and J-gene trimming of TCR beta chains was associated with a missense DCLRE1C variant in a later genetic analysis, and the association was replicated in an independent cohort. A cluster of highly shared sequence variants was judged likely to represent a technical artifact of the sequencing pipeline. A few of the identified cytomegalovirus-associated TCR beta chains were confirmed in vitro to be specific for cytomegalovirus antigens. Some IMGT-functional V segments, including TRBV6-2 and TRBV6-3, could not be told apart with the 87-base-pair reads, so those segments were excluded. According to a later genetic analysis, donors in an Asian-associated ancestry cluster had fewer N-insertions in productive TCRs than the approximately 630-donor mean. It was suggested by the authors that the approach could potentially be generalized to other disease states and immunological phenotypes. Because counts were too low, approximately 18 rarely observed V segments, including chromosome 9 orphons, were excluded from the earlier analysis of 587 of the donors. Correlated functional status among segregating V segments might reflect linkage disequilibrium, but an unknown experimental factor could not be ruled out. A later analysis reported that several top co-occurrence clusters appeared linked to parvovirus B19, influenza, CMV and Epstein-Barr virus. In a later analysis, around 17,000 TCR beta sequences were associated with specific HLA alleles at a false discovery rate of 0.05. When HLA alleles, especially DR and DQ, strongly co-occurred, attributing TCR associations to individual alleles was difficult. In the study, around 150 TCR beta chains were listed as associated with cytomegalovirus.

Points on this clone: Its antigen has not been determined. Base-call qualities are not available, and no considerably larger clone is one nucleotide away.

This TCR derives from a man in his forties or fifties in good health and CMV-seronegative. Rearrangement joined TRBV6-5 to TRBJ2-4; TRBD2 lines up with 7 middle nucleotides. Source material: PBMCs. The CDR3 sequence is CASSYAREGAKNIQYF. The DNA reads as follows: TGTGCCAGCAGTTACGCTAGGGAGGGGGCCAAAAACATTCAGTACTTC.